A single sample is the source of the 32 T cell receptor beta chains below, sequenced in a study of blood T cells in healthy people across ages. Next came a second PCR, run for about 7 to 12 cycles, which used a sample-barcoded 5' primer along with a J-beta primer mix. One entry per CDR3 protein results from TCRdb running MiXCR on the 5' RACE reads. This sample has just over 1 million distinct CDR3 sequences, with under 45% found just once. Sequenced material: blood. The receptors were sampled from a woman aged 60-75 years in good health.

This clonotype was recorded at least ten times. This chain connects TRBV27 to TRBJ2-7, with D maybe TRBD2 (5 bases). V lost 0 bases, J lost 6 bases, and 15 bases lay in between. This CDR3 comprises 15 residues. Germline CDR1 is MNHEY and CDR2 is SMNVEV (reference sequence). CDR3 nucleotides: TGTGCCAGCAGTTTATCGGAGGTGGGGTCCGGCGAGCAGTACTTC. The encoded protein is CASSLSEVGSGEQYF.

This clonotype came up once. CDR3 in DNA: TGTGCCAGCAGCTTAGGACGCTACCGGGACAGAGACTCCTACAATGAGCAGTACTTC. Translated, it gives CASSLGRYRDRDSYNEQYF. The chain joins TRBV7-9 to TRBJ2-1, with 7 bases fitting TRBD1. TRBJ2-7 matches the DNA end more closely, so the J call is doubtful. Germline V gene data show CDR1 as SEHNR and CDR2 as FQNEAQ (reference sequence). The CDR3 runs 19 residues.

This clonotype has only a few counts. The rearrangement uses TRBV20-1 and TRBJ2-5; TRBD2 agrees at 11 bases. CDR1 DFQATT and CDR2 SNEGSKA come from the germline V gene (reference sequence). Trimming at V came to 5 bases and at J to 4 bases, leaving 15 bases not matched to a gene. CDR3 length equals 17 residues. This CDR3 reads CSALPYSPGTSGETQYF. CDR3 DNA: TGCAGTGCTCTCCCCTACTCCCCCGGGACTAGCGGAGAGACCCAGTACTTC.

The rearrangement joins TRBV12-3 or TRBV12-4 to TRBJ2-1; D tentatively reads TRBD1 or TRBD2 (5 bases each). The J call may be faulty, since TRBJ2-7 better matches the DNA end. The CDR3 contains 16 residues. CDR3 residues: CASSAGWGSSYNEQYF. The CDR3 region has the DNA TGTGCCAGCAGTGCCGGGTGGGGGAGCTCCTACAATGAGCAGTACTTC.

V usage is TRBV6-2 or TRBV6-3 and J usage is TRBJ2-1, with a weak D call TRBD2 (6 bases). Germline assignment: CDR1 MNHEY and CDR2 SVGEGT. V gave up 10 bases and J gave up 9 bases, with 16 bases separating them. The CDR3 has 12 amino acids. The CDR3 is CATTRGLREQFF. CDR3 in DNA: TGTGCCACCACCCGTGGACTACGTGAGCAGTTCTTC.

The chain uses TRBV11-2 and TRBJ1-2; D might be TRBD1 (6 bases). V lost 2 bases and J lost 4, with 17 bases in between. The germline V gene has CDR1 SGHAT and CDR2 FQNNGV. This CDR3 has 16 amino acids. CDR3 sequence reads: CASSLPNRDEGYGYTF. The DNA for the CDR3 is TGTGCCAGCAGCTTACCAAACAGGGACGAGGGCTATGGCTACACCTTC.

About this clonotype itself: At one end the junction does not follow the germline gene, possibly because of a read error. The rearrangement uses TRBV9 and TRBJ2-1; D is ambiguous. The CDR3 covers 14 residues. Germline assignment: CDR1 SGDLS and CDR2 YYNGEE. CDR3 nucleotide sequence: TGTGCCAGCAGCGTAGCTACGGGCGGCTATGAGCAGTGCTTC. Its translation: CASSVATGGYEQCF.

The chain is built from TRBV20-1 and TRBJ2-1; D is perhaps TRBD2 (6 bases). The CDR3 sequence is 13 residues long. Trimming left V 5 bases short and J 5 bases short, with 13 bases between. Germline V gene sequence: CDR1 DFQATT, CDR2 SNEGSKA (reference sequence). Here the CDR3 DNA reads TGCAGTGCTGCCCCTACTAGCCACAATGAGCAGTTCTTC. This gives the protein CSAAPTSHNEQFF.

The V gene is TRBV6-2 or TRBV6-3, the J gene TRBJ2-1; 11 bases are a match to TRBD2. Trimming removed 3 bases from V and 0 bases from J; junction bases left unmatched: 7. CDR1 MNHEY and CDR2 SVGEGT come from the germline V gene. CDR3 length: 18 residues. The CDR3 DNA sequence: TGTGCCAGCAGTTATGCCCTAGCGGGAGGCCCCTCCTACAATGAGCAGTTCTTC. Protein product: CASSYALAGGPSYNEQFF.

This clonotype was counted a few times. The chain couples TRBV20-1 to TRBJ2-7, with D perhaps matching TRBD2 (5 bases). This CDR3 comprises 11 residues. Germline CDR1 is DFQATT and CDR2 is SNEGSKA (reference sequence). Trimming removed 3 bases at V and 6 bases at J, with 9 bases between. CDR3 in amino acids: CSARRDSEQYF. In nucleotides, the CDR3 is TGCAGTGCTAGGAGGGATTCCGAGCAGTACTTC.

The chain recombines TRBV25-1 with TRBJ1-2; a weak D match, TRBD1 (6 bases). Germline assignment: CDR1 MGHDK and CDR2 SYGVNS. The V end was cut by 10 bases, the J end by 8 bases, with 17 bases between. There are 12 residues in the CDR3. CDR3 sequence: CATNGWGGGYTF. DNA for the CDR3: TGTGCCACCAACGGGTGGGGGGGCGGCTACACCTTC.

The gene calls are TRBV19 and TRBJ2-3, with 10 bases identical to TRBD1. The germline V gene encodes CDR1 LNHDA and CDR2 SQIVND (reference sequence). This CDR3 contains 15 residues. The junction had 6 bases not matched to a gene; V was cut back by 7 bases and J by 2 bases. CDR3 amino acids: CASTRQGADTDTQYF. In nucleotides, the CDR3 is TGTGCCAGTACCAGACAGGGGGCCGACACAGATACGCAGTATTTT.

This clonotype showed up just a few times. The chain carries TRBV5-5 and TRBJ2-5; D possibly matches TRBD1 or TRBD2 (5 bases each). The V end was cut by 5 bases, the J end by 4 bases, with 21 bases between. CDR3 length: 16 residues. Germline loops: CDR1 SGHKS, CDR2 YYEKEE (reference sequence). CDR3 nucleotide sequence: TGTGCCAGCAGTACCTCCGGGACGGTCCCTACAGAGACCCAGTACTTC. Protein product: CASSTSGTVPTETQYF. The variable domain in full, with the rest retrieved from reference TRBV5-5 and TRBJ2-5, is DAGVTQSPTHLIKTRGQQVTLRCSPISGHKSVSWYQQVLGQGPQFIFQYYEKEERGRGNFPDRFSARQFPNYSSELNVNALLLGDSALYLCASSTSGTVPTETQYFGPGTRLLVL.

This clonotype was seen many times. The chain couples TRBV7-9 to TRBJ2-7; weak D call: TRBD1 (6 bases). The ends were cut back, 2 bases at V and 3 bases at J, with 8 bases in the middle. Germline CDR1 and CDR2: SEHNR and FQNEAQ (reference sequence). This CDR3 contains 13 residues. In DNA form, the CDR3 reads TGTGCCAGCAGCTTAAGGACAGTCTACGAGCAGTACTTC. It codes for CASSLRTVYEQYF.

This clonotype was picked up a small number of times. The chain links TRBV7-8 to TRBJ2-3, with D unclear. The V gene's germline CDR1 is SGHVS and CDR2 FQNEAQ. The germline V and J ends were trimmed by 3 bases and 3 bases, with 13 bases remaining between them. This CDR3 contains 15 residues. CDR3 amino acids: CASSLRRTLTDTQYF. The DNA of the CDR3 is TGTGCCAGCAGCTTGCGAAGGACGTTGACAGATACGCAGTATTTT. Variable domain in full (rest from reference TRBV7-8 and TRBJ2-3): GAGVSQSPRYKVAKRGQDVALRCDPISGHVSLFWYQQALGQGPEFLTYFQNEAQLDKSGLPSDRFFAERPEGSVSTLKIQRTQQEDSAVYLCASSLRRTLTDTQYFGPGTRLTVL.

In this sample, this clonotype turned up a few times. CDR3 bases: TGCAGCGTACGGGAGTACCAAGAGACCCAGTACTTC. Translated, it gives CSVREYQETQYF. The chain has TRBV29-1 and TRBJ2-5; a possible D gene is TRBD2 (6 bases). CDR3 length: 12 residues. CDR1 and CDR2 (germline): SQVTM, ANQGSEA. V lost 6 bases, J lost 0 bases, and 8 bases lay in between.

This chain joins TRBV30 and TRBJ1-2; no clear D gene. This CDR3 comprises 15 residues. Germline V gene data show CDR1 as GTSNPN and CDR2 as SVGIG (reference sequence). V dropped 0 bases and J dropped 3 bases, with 14 bases sitting between them. In DNA, the CDR3 is TGTGCCTGGAGTGTTAAGGACCGGGATTACTATGGCTACACCTTC. Translated: CAWSVKDRDYYGYTF.

CDR3 sequence reads: CSARGEWAGGAKNIQYF. DNA of the CDR3: TGCAGTGCTAGAGGGGAGTGGGCGGGGGGAGCCAAAAACATTCAGTACTTC. The V and J genes are TRBV20-1 and TRBJ2-4; TRBD2 matches at 8 bases. The CDR3 has 17 residues. The J segment lost 0 bases and the V segment lost 1 base, leaving 8 bases of the junction unmatched. From germline, CDR1 is DFQATT and CDR2 SNEGSKA (reference sequence).

This clonotype has a handful of counts. The rearrangement uses TRBV10-3 and TRBJ2-1; 12 positions agree with TRBD2. This CDR3 region has 20 residues. Germline values: CDR1 ENHRY, CDR2 SYGVKD. J lost 7 bases, V lost 1 base, and 17 bases had no gene match. CDR3 region: CAISEFRQGSSGRAGNEQFF. CDR3 DNA sequence: TGTGCCATCAGTGAGTTTCGACAGGGATCTAGCGGGAGGGCCGGGAATGAGCAGTTCTTC.

This clonotype was detected only a few times. The rearrangement links TRBV12-3 or TRBV12-4 to TRBJ2-7, with D possibly matching TRBD1 (6 bases). The end of the DNA fits TRBJ2-5 better, so the J call may be wrong. The CDR3 is 16 residues long. The CDR3 loop is CASSPTGFSQLETQYF. CDR3 DNA sequence: TGTGCCAGCAGTCCAACAGGGTTCAGTCAGTTAGAGACCCAGTACTTC.

This clonotype appeared a few times. The chain links TRBV29-1 to TRBJ2-3; 11 bases line up with TRBD2. CDR1 is SQVTM and CDR2 is ANQGSEA in the germline V gene. V gave up 5 bases and J gave up 4 bases; unmatched junction bases: 5. The CDR3 totals 14 residues. DNA for the CDR3: TGCAGCGTTATATTAGCGGGAGGGGCAGATACGCAGTATTTT. Protein product: CSVILAGGADTQYF.

Only a few counts were recorded for this clonotype. The chain joins TRBV5-1 to TRBJ2-1; 7 bases are a match to TRBD2. V was pared by 4 bases and J by 10 bases, with 8 bases of the junction left unmatched. Germline loops: CDR1 SGHRS, CDR2 YFSETQ. CDR3 length equals 13 residues. The CDR3 loop reads CASSTTTSQEQFF. The DNA of the CDR3 is TGCGCCAGCAGCACCACGACTAGCCAGGAGCAGTTCTTC.

The genes are TRBV7-2 and TRBJ2-7, with TRBD2 identical over 16 bases. CDR1 is SGHTA, CDR2 FQGNSA, per germline. This CDR3 spans 16 amino acids. After removal of 4 bases from V and 4 bases from J, the junction contained 4 bases not matched to a gene. The CDR3 DNA sequence: TGTGCCAGCAGCTCATTGGGACTAGCGGGAGGGTACGAGCAGTACTTC. Protein product: CASSSLGLAGGYEQYF.

This chain uses TRBV20-1 with TRBJ2-7, with TRBD2 as a possible D gene (5 bases). The CDR3 contains 15 residues. Germline loops: CDR1 DFQATT, CDR2 SNEGSKA (reference sequence). The germline V and J ends were trimmed by 0 bases and 3 bases, with 15 bases remaining between them. CDR3 region: CSARDLSRASYEQYF. The CDR3 nucleotides read TGCAGTGCTAGAGATCTTTCGCGGGCGAGCTACGAGCAGTACTTC.

This clonotype ranks as medium-sized. At one end the junction does not follow the germline gene, possibly because of a read error. V usage is TRBV5-1 and J usage is TRBJ2-7; 14 bases fit TRBD2. Germline V gene sequence: CDR1 SGHRS, CDR2 YFSETQ. The CDR3 consists of 14 residues. CDR3 DNA sequence: TGTGCCAGCAGCGGGACTAGCGGGAGTTACGAGCAGTACTTC. It codes for CASSGTSGSYEQYF.

A few counts support this clonotype. The V gene is TRBV7-2, the J gene TRBJ1-4, with TRBD1 matching over 10 bases. CDR1 is SGHTA, CDR2 FQGNSA, per germline. The CDR3 extends over 17 amino acids. The J segment lost 5 bases and the V segment lost 1 base, leaving 7 bases of the junction unmatched. In DNA form, the CDR3 reads TGTGCCAGCAGCTTAGGATGGACAGGGGGAAGGAATGAAAAACTGTTTTTT. Amino acid sequence: CASSLGWTGGRNEKLFF.

This clonotype was seen more than once but under ten times. The chain carries TRBV7-9 and TRBJ2-1, with unresolved D. CDR1 and CDR2 from the germline V gene are SEHNR and FQNEAQ (reference sequence). V lost 8 bases to trimming and J lost 0 bases, with 14 bases between them. The CDR3 has 15 amino acids. The CDR3 nucleotides are TGTGCCAGCGCAGTGGCGCCTAGCTCCTACAATGAGCAGTTCTTC. This sequence encodes CASAVAPSSYNEQFF.

This rearrangement joins TRBV29-1 to TRBJ2-4, with 7 bases lining up with TRBD1. The tail of the sequence fits TRBJ2-7 better, so the J call may be wrong. Germline lookup yields CDR1 SQVTM and CDR2 ANQGSEA. The CDR3 extends over 12 amino acids. The CDR3: CSVATGVDEQYF. The CDR3, as DNA: TGCAGCGTTGCAACAGGGGTCGACGAGCAGTACTTC.

The V call is TRBV29-1, the J call TRBJ1-2; no firm D call. CDR1 is SQVTM and CDR2 is ANQGSEA in the germline V gene. The CDR3 extends over 12 amino acids. V was pared by 0 bases and J by 4 bases, with 6 bases between. The CDR3 bases are TGCAGCGTTGAAGAGGTGGGCTATGGCTACACCTTC. Protein sequence: CSVEEVGYGYTF.

This clonotype was counted many times. CDR3 nucleotide sequence: TGCAGCGCCCTCAACCGCTATGGCTACACCTTC. It codes for CSALNRYGYTF. The chain links TRBV29-1 to TRBJ1-2; D unresolved. CDR3 size: 11 residues. Germline CDR1 is SQVTM and CDR2 is ANQGSEA. Trimming removed 7 bases from V and 4 bases from J, with 10 bases in between. Complete variable domain (other parts from reference TRBV29-1 and TRBJ1-2): SAVISQKPSRDICQRGTSLTIQCQVDSQVTMMFWYRQQPGQSLTLIATANQGSEATYESGFVIDKFPISRPNLTFSTLTVSNMSPEDSSIYLCSALNRYGYTFGSGTRLTVV.

This clonotype appeared a few times. The chain employs TRBV10-2 and TRBJ1-2; no clear D. The CDR3 is 12 amino acids. Germline V CDR1 and CDR2: WSHSY, SAAADI. Trimming pared 2 bases from V and 8 bases from J, leaving 9 bases between. The CDR3 spells CASSEVGGGYTF. The DNA of the CDR3 is TGCGCCAGCAGTGAGGTGGGAGGAGGCTACACCTTC.

This clonotype was picked up a small number of times. The chain's CDR3 is CASSLGLAGVEQYF. The CDR3, as DNA: TGTGCCAGCAGCTTGGGACTAGCGGGAGTCGAGCAGTACTTC. The chain links TRBV5-8 to TRBJ2-7; 12 nucleotides match TRBD2. Germline assignment: CDR1 SGHTS and CDR2 YDEGEE. J gave up 6 bases and V 0 bases, and 1 base lay outside the gene matches. This CDR3 contains 14 residues.